These 15 T cell receptor beta chains came from one sample sequenced in a study of T cells in Graves' hyperthyroidism and ophthalmopathy. TCR beta CDR3 regions were amplified from RNA transcripts. HTBI primers were used for first-round RT-PCR of the TCR CDR3. TCRdb fed the multiplex PCR reads into MiXCR, producing one record per CDR3 protein. Of around 690,000 distinct CDR3 sequences listed, 17% are singletons. Sequencing was done on a sample of blood. All receptors come from a man between 45 and 60 years old with Graves' hyperthyroidism.

This clonotype was recorded many times. CDR3 DNA: TGTGCCAGCAGTTTAAGGAGGGGGCCTAATGAGCAGTTCTTC. It yields the protein CASSLRRGPNEQFF. V gene TRBV12-3 or TRBV12-4 combines with J gene TRBJ2-1, with a possible D match to TRBD1 (7 bases). V was clipped by 2 bases and J by 7 bases, with 12 bases between them. CDR3 length: 14 amino acids.

Many counts were recorded for this clonotype. The J gene is TRBJ2-3, the V gene TRBV2, with D possibly TRBD2 on 5 matching bases. CDR1 and CDR2 from the germline V gene are SNHLY and FYNNEI. The CDR3 has 14 residues. V was trimmed by 6 bases and J by 4 bases, leaving 14 bases between them. The CDR3 protein is CASSVEEVSDTQYF. The DNA of the CDR3 is TGTGCCAGCAGCGTGGAGGAGGTCTCAGATACGCAGTATTTT.

This clonotype was observed at least ten times. V and J are TRBV5-1 and TRBJ2-7, with 11 bases that match TRBD2. The CDR3 consists of 15 residues. The trim removed 4 bases at V and 3 bases at J, leaving 6 bases unmatched. Germline V gene sequence: CDR1 SGHRS, CDR2 YFSETQ. The CDR3 coding sequence is TGCGCCAGCAGCGTAGCGGGAGGGCTCAACTACGAGCAGTACTTC. Residues: CASSVAGGLNYEQYF.

Turning to this clonotype: This could be a read error, since a much larger clone is one nucleotide away. The chain uses TRBV11-3 and TRBJ2-7; a possible D gene is TRBD2 (6 bases). The CDR3 is made up of 14 amino acids. Germline V lookup: CDR1 SGHNT, CDR2 YENEEA. The CDR3 reads CGSSLVGTPYEQYF. The CDR3 nucleotides read TGTGGCAGCAGCTTAGTAGGGACTCCCTACGAGCAGTACTTC. The entire variable domain, with the rest obtained from reference TRBV11-3 and TRBJ2-7, is as follows: EAGVVQSPRYKIIEKKQPVAFWCNPISGHNTLYWYLQNLGQGPELLIRYENEEAVDDSQLPKDRFSAERLKGVDSTLKIQPAELGDSAVYLCGSSLVGTPYEQYFGPGTRLTVT.

The chain is built from TRBV4-1 and TRBJ1-2, with D maybe TRBD1 (5 bases). In germline, CDR1 is MGHRA, CDR2 YSYEKL. Trimming shortened V by 0 bases and J by 2 bases, and 7 bases separated the two germline ends. The CDR3 totals 14 residues. CDR3 protein: CASSQDHRNYGYTF. For the CDR3, the DNA is TGCGCCAGCAGCCAAGATCACAGGAACTATGGCTACACCTTC.

At least ten counts were recorded for this clonotype. V is TRBV12-3 or TRBV12-4 and J is TRBJ1-3, with TRBD1 as a possible D gene (5 bases). The germline V and J ends were trimmed by 4 bases and 0 bases, with 7 bases remaining between them. The CDR3 consists of 14 residues. The CDR3 nucleotides are TGTGCCAGCAGTTGGCAGGGCTCTGGAAACACCATATATTTT. Translation gives CASSWQGSGNTIYF.

This clonotype has at least ten counts. The chain has TRBV27 and TRBJ1-2, with 8 bases matching TRBD1. With V trimmed by 1 base and J by 3 bases, 13 bases remained unmatched. Germline CDR1 is MNHEY and CDR2 is SMNVEV (reference sequence). The CDR3 has 18 amino acids. The DNA for the CDR3 is TGTGCCAGCAGTTTATGGGGGACAGGAGATGGAAACTACTATGGCTACACCTTC. It is translated as CASSLWGTGDGNYYGYTF.

This clonotype was seen a handful of times. The V and J genes are TRBV11-2 and TRBJ2-7; 11 nucleotides align to TRBD2. The CDR3 covers 19 residues. CDR1 SGHAT and CDR2 FQNNGV come from the germline V gene. With 0 bases clipped from V and 0 bases from J, the junction kept 10 bases outside the gene matches. For the CDR3, the DNA is TGTGCCAGCAGCTTAGATCTCGGACTAGCGGGCCGAAGCTCCTACGAGCAGTACTTC. This codes for CASSLDLGLAGRSSYEQYF.

The table lists this clonotype with a few counts. The genes are TRBV7-3 and TRBJ2-2; D remains unclear. The CDR3 extends over 14 amino acids. Per germline, CDR1 SGHTA and CDR2 FQGTGA. V was shortened by 3 bases and J by 3 bases, with 8 bases between the two germline ends. CDR3 nucleotide sequence: TGTGCCAGCAGCTTCGGGCCCCACACCGGGGAGCTGTTTTTT. Translated: CASSFGPHTGELFF. The full variable domain, completed using reference TRBV7-3 and TRBJ2-2, is GAGVSQTPSNKVTEKGKYVELRCDPISGHTALYWYRQSLGQGPEFLIYFQGTGAADDSGLPNDRFFAVRPEGSVSTLKIQRTERGDSAVYLCASSFGPHTGELFFGEGSRLTVL.

This clonotype appeared many times. CDR3 sequence (DNA): TGTGCCAGCAGCCGTGGACTAGATTCTTTCTACGAGCAGTACTTC. It specifies CASSRGLDSFYEQYF. The J gene is TRBJ2-7, the V gene TRBV11-2; TRBD2 matches at 7 bases. The V gene end was trimmed by 5 bases and the J gene end by 3 bases; junction bases not matched to a gene: 10. Germline V gives CDR1 SGHAT, CDR2 FQNNGV. This CDR3 has 15 residues.

In its sample, this clonotype was seen many times. This chain uses TRBV12-3 or TRBV12-4 with TRBJ1-5; TRBD1 might be the D (6 bases). The CDR3 is 15 residues long. Trimming removed 1 base at V and 1 base at J, with 8 bases between. CDR3 coding DNA: TGTGCCAGCAGTTTAGACAGGGAAAGCAATCAGCCCCAGCATTTT. Protein sequence: CASSLDRESNQPQHF.

This chain uses TRBV30 with TRBJ2-1; the match to TRBD2 covers 9 bases. Losses at the gene ends were 3 bases for V and 0 bases for J; bases not matched to a gene: 6. There are 16 residues in the CDR3. Per germline, CDR1 GTSNPN and CDR2 SVGIG (reference sequence). CDR3: CAWRAGGMSSYNEQFF. In DNA, the CDR3 is TGTGCCTGGAGGGCGGGAGGGATGAGCTCCTACAATGAGCAGTTCTTC.

This clonotype showed up many times. The chain combines TRBV7-9 with TRBJ1-2; D perhaps matches TRBD1 (6 bases). This CDR3 contains 15 residues. V gave up 4 bases and J gave up 3 bases, with 15 bases separating them. In germline, CDR1 is SEHNR, CDR2 FQNEAQ (reference sequence). The CDR3 DNA follows: TGTGCCAGCAGCTCCGCCGGGGGGCTATACTATGGCTACACCTTC. Translating gives CASSSAGGLYYGYTF.

This clonotype was counted many times. This chain links TRBV28 with TRBJ1-2; D not certain. The ends were cut back, 6 bases at V and 5 bases at J, with 16 bases in the middle. CDR3 length: 14 amino acids. CDR1 and CDR2 (germline): MDHEN, SYDVKM. The CDR3 loop reads CASSDDRKGYGYTF. In DNA, the CDR3 is TGTGCCAGCAGCGACGATCGAAAAGGGTATGGCTACACCTTC.

This clonotype was found many times. The chain carries TRBV11-1 and TRBJ2-3; 12 nucleotides line up with TRBD2. Germline-derived CDR1 and CDR2 are SGHAT and FQDESV (reference sequence). V was clipped by 1 base and J by 3 bases; unmatched bases: 5. The CDR3 has 17 amino acids. The CDR3 reads CASSLEGLAGPTDTQYF. The CDR3 coding sequence is TGTGCCAGCAGCTTAGAAGGACTAGCGGGACCGACAGATACGCAGTATTTT.